These T cell receptor beta chains were read from a single sample in a study of PD-1 blockade in classical Hodgkin lymphoma. TCRdb's table, derived via immunoSEQ multiplex PCR, lists solely in-frame clones and lacks some. The sample consists of about 36,000 clones, about 70% of them appearing once. The source was peripheral blood mononuclear cells (PBMCs), collected before the second cycle of nivolumab. The receptor source for this set is a human donor with classical Hodgkin lymphoma. The CDR3 runs from the conserved cysteine through the conserved F or W. A D gene is named only where the DNA matches it firmly. Clone size, where shown, is once, few, many, or a class for clones that have expanded.

>TRBJ1-5|TRBV10-3|.|few
TGTGCCATAGCCCAGGCTAGCAATCAGCCCCAGCATTTT
CAIAQASNQPQHF
>TRBJ2-2|TRBV10-3|.|.
TGTGCCATCAGTGAGACGAACACCGGGGAGCTGTTTTTT
CAISETNTGELFF
>TRBJ1-1|TRBV25-1|TRBD1|.
TGTGCCAGCAGTGAAGTCAGGGGGCCCACTGAAGCTTTCTTT
CASSEVRGPTEAFF
>TRBJ2-3|TRBV2|TRBD2|few
TGTGCCAGCAGTGAATTCTGGCGGGGGGGCACAGATACGCAGTATTTT
CASSEFWRGGTDTQYF
>TRBJ2-7|TRBV4-3|.|.
TGCGCCAGCAGCCAAGATCGCCCAGGTGCCTACGAGCAGTACTTC
CASSQDRPGAYEQYF
>TRBJ2-5|TRBV11-2|.|.
TGTGCCAGCAGCTTAGTAGGCAGGAAAGAGACCCAGTACTTC
CASSLVGRKETQYF
>TRBJ2-3|TRBV6-1|.|few
TGTGCCAGTAAGGGGACCTCGGGAGATACGCAGTATTTT
CASKGTSGDTQYF
>TRBJ1-5|TRBV10-3|.|.
TGTGCCATCAGTGCTGGGGGGCGCAATCAGCCCCAGCATTTT
CAISAGGRNQPQHF
>TRBJ1-5|TRBV4-1|.|.
TGCGCCAGCAGCCAAGGGGTCCTCCTGCAGCCCCAGCATTTT
CASSQGVLLQPQHF
>TRBJ2-5|TRBV15|.|few
TGTGCCACCAGCACAGGGGCGACCCAGTACTTC
CATSTGATQYF
>TRBJ2-5|TRBV11-1|.|.
TGTGCCAGCAGCTTCTTTCAAGAAGCGGAGACCCAGTACTTC
CASSFFQEAETQYF
>TRBJ2-1|TRBV4-3|.|.
TGCGCCAGCAGCCTGAATACTGGTGAGCAGTTCTTC
CASSLNTGEQFF
>TRBJ2-7|TRBV10-3|TRBD1|.
TGTGCCATCAGTCCGACAGGGGGAGGCTCCTACGAGCAGTACTTC
CAISPTGGGSYEQYF
>TRBJ2-1|TRBV2|TRBD2|.
TGTGCCAGCAGCGGGTCTCTTAGCGGGAATGAGCAGTTCTTC
CASSGSLSGNEQFF
>TRBJ2-3|TRBV7-2|TRBD1|.
TGTGCCAGCAGCTTAGGACAGGGCCCGGATACGCAGTATTTT
CASSLGQGPDTQYF
>TRBJ2-1|TRBV7-2|TRBD2|.
TGTGCCAGCAGCTTCCAGGGACTAGCGGGAGTATATGAGCAGTTCTTC
CASSFQGLAGVYEQFF
>TRBJ1-3|TRBV30|.|.
TGTGCCTGGAGTGTACCGGGGGCTGGAAACACCATATATTTT
CAWSVPGAGNTIYF
>TRBJ2-5|TRBV5-5|.|.
TGTGCCAGCAGCTTAACAGGGATCCGAGAGACCCAGTACTTC
CASSLTGIRETQYF
>TRBJ2-3|TRBV4-3|.|few
TGCGCCAGCAGCCAAGGTGGCGACCTGAACACAGATACGCAGTATTTT
CASSQGGDLNTDTQYF
>TRBJ1-3|TRBV6-1|.|.
TGTGCCAGCACAACAGGGCCTGGAAACACCATATATTTT
CASTTGPGNTIYF
>TRBJ2-3|TRBV7-2|.|.
TGTGCCAGCACCCTTCAGAGGACTGCAGATACGCAGTATTTT
CASTLQRTADTQYF
>TRBJ1-2|TRBV6-5|.|.
TGTGCCAGCAGTTACGGGGGGTACGGGGTGCTAACCTTC
CASSYGGYGVLTF
>TRBJ1-6|TRBV11-2|.|.
TGTGCCAGCAGCTTCGAGGGTTTTTCACCCCTCCACTTT
CASSFEGFSPLHF
>TRBJ2-1|TRBV11-3|.|few
TGTGCCAGCAGCTTAGCGGGGAGCTCCTACAATGAGCAGTTCTTC
CASSLAGSSYNEQFF
>TRBJ2-7|TRBV19|TRBD1|few
TGTGCCAGTAGTGTTTACAGGGGGCGCGGATCCTACGAGCAGTACTTC
CASSVYRGRGSYEQYF
>TRBJ2-5|TRBV2|.|.
TGTGCCAGCGGGATGATGCGGCTCCAAGAGACCCAGTACTTC
CASGMMRLQETQYF
>TRBJ2-1|TRBV9|TRBD2|.
TGTGCCAGCAGCGTAGGGGGACTAGCGGGAGTGAATGAGCAGTTCTTC
CASSVGGLAGVNEQFF
>TRBJ2-3|TRBV6-4|.|.
TGTGCCAGCATTACCCGCAGGGAAGGGGTCTCAGATACGCAGTATTTT
CASITRREGVSDTQYF
>TRBJ1-1|TRBV5-6|TRBD1|.
TGTGCCAGCAGCGGAAGTGACAGGGGCGATACTGAAGCTTTCTTT
CASSGSDRGDTEAFF
>TRBJ1-2|TRBV11-2|TRBD1|.
TGTGCCAGCAGCCCTGACAGGGTTAACTATGGCTACACCTTC
CASSPDRVNYGYTF
>TRBJ2-1|TRBV7-3|.|.
TGTGCCAGCAGCTTAAACACCTACAATGAGCAGTTCTTC
CASSLNTYNEQFF
>TRBJ1-5|TRBV6-5|TRBD1|.
TGTGCCAGCAGTACAGATGGGACAGGGGGACGGCCCCAGCATTTT
CASSTDGTGGRPQHF
>TRBJ2-3|TRBV5-1|TRBD2|.
TGCGCCAGCAGCTTCTCCGGGGAGGGAGATACGCAGTATTTT
CASSFSGEGDTQYF
>TRBJ1-1|TRBV18|.|.
TGTGCCAGCTCACTGGGGAGCACTGAAGCTTTCTTT
CASSLGSTEAFF
>TRBJ2-3|TRBV4-3|.|.
TGCGCCAGCAGCCAAGGAGATGGCCTTACGCAGTATTTT
CASSQGDGLTQYF
>TRBJ2-7|TRBV7-3|TRBD1|.
TGTGCCAGCAGCATAGGGACAGTCTACGAGCAGTACTTC
CASSIGTVYEQYF
>TRBJ1-2|TRBV25-1|.|medium-sized
TGTGCCAGCAGTACCCGGGAGAGTAACTATGGCTACACCTTC
CASSTRESNYGYTF
>TRBJ1-2|TRBV9|.|.
TGTGCCAGCAGCGTAGACCTAGGGCCTAACTATGGCTACACCTTC
CASSVDLGPNYGYTF
>TRBJ1-5|TRBV6-5|TRBD1|.
TGTGCCAGCAGTCCCCAGACAGGGTATCTTCAGCCCCAGCATTTT
CASSPQTGYLQPQHF
>TRBJ1-2|TRBV25-1|TRBD1|.
TGTGCCAGCAGTGAAAGATTCGGGACAGCTAACTATGGCTACACCTTC
CASSERFGTANYGYTF
>TRBJ1-2|TRBV25-1|.|medium-sized
TGTGCCAGCAGTGAGGTCTATGGCTACACCTTC
CASSEVYGYTF
>TRBJ2-7|TRBV29-1|.|few
TGCAGCGTACGGATCGGGGGTTTCTACGAGCAGTACTTC
CSVRIGGFYEQYF
>TRBJ2-3|TRBV7-2|TRBD2|.
TGTGCCAGCTCTAGCGGGGGGGCCGGAGATACGCAGTATTTT
CASSSGGAGDTQYF
>TRBJ1-5|TRBV19|.|medium-sized
TGTGCCAGCGAGACAGGAGTTAATAGCAATCAGCCCCAGCATTTT
CASETGVNSNQPQHF
>TRBJ1-1|TRBV2|.|.
TGTGCCAGCAGTGAGGTGGCAACGGGGACTGAAGCTTTCTTT
CASSEVATGTEAFF
>TRBJ1-5|TRBV19|TRBD1|.
TGTGCCAGTAGTATAGATGCAGGGGGTTCCAATCAGCCCCAGCATTTT
CASSIDAGGSNQPQHF
>TRBJ1-3|TRBV30|TRBD1|medium-sized
TGTGCCTGGGCGACAGGGAGTGGGAACACCATATATTTT
CAWATGSGNTIYF
>TRBJ2-2|TRBV7-8|.|.
TGTGCCAGCAGCAAACAGGGTGCGGTCACCGGGGAGCTGTTTTTT
CASSKQGAVTGELFF